This passage covers 10 T cell receptor beta chains from one sample sequenced in a study of blood T cells in healthy people across ages. The use of a sample-barcoded 5' primer and a J-beta primer mix characterized a second PCR of roughly 7 to 11 cycles. TCRdb re-called the 5' RACE reads through MiXCR, storing one row per CDR3 protein. The sample has roughly 790,000 distinct CDR3 sequences; 43% are singletons. The sequencing input was blood. Source of these receptors: a woman aged 55-69 years in good health.

The V and J genes are TRBV7-2 and TRBJ1-5; 8 nucleotides match TRBD1. Germline CDR1 and CDR2: SGHTA and FQGNSA. Germline trimming cut 2 bases from V and 4 bases from J; bases unmatched to any gene: 4. The CDR3 loop spans 15 amino acids. This CDR3 reads CASSLLRGLNQPQHF. The CDR3 DNA reads TGTGCCAGCAGCTTACTCAGGGGGCTTAATCAGCCCCAGCATTTT.

The sample holds a few counts of this clonotype. V is TRBV12-3 or TRBV12-4 and J is TRBJ2-5; D call uncertain. Trimming took 2 bases from V and 5 from J, leaving 12 bases between them. This CDR3 is built from 14 residues. The DNA for the CDR3 is TGTGCCAGCAGTTTACACAGCTTGGGGGAGACCCAGTACTTC. Its protein product is CASSLHSLGETQYF.

The rearrangement links TRBV27 to TRBJ1-4; D call uncertain. The CDR3 totals 11 residues. Trimming shortened V by 8 bases and J by 8 bases, and 9 bases separated the two germline ends. Germline-derived CDR1 and CDR2 are MNHEY and SMNVEV (reference sequence). The CDR3 reads CASARGEKLFF. The CDR3 bases are TGTGCCAGCGCTCGGGGAGAAAAACTGTTTTTT. Full variable domain (remainder filled in from reference TRBV27 and TRBJ1-4): EAQVTQNPRYLITVTGKKLTVTCSQNMNHEYMSWYRQDPGLGLRQIYYSMNVEVTDKGDVPEGYKVSRKEKRNFPLILESPSPNQTSLYFCASARGEKLFFGSGTQLSVL.

This clonotype turned up a few times. V and J are TRBV7-3 and TRBJ1-1; D not resolved. From germline, CDR1 is SGHTA and CDR2 FQGTGA. The CDR3 loop spans 17 amino acids. Trimming took 5 bases from V and 1 from J, leaving 20 bases between them. The CDR3 DNA is TGTGCCAGCAGCAACTTATTCCCCTCCACAGAGAACACTGAAGCTTTCTTT. It specifies CASSNLFPSTENTEAFF.

This clonotype came up a few times. The chain combines TRBV7-2 with TRBJ1-5; the D gene is possibly TRBD1 (6 bases). Trimming left V 2 bases short and J 6 bases short, with 8 bases between. The CDR3 covers 13 residues. Germline values: CDR1 SGHTA, CDR2 FQGNSA. CDR3 loop: CASSLTGFQPQHF. CDR3 coding DNA: TGTGCCAGCAGCTTAACAGGGTTTCAGCCCCAGCATTTT.

CDR3 coding DNA: TGTGCCATCAGTGGGGGACAGGGAATCGGCGAGCAGTTCTTC. As protein: CAISGGQGIGEQFF. The V call is TRBV10-3, the J call TRBJ2-1; 9 bases agree with TRBD1. The CDR3 is 14 residues long. Germline V CDR1 and CDR2: ENHRY, SYGVKD. V lost 4 bases and J lost 10; bases outside the gene matches: 8.

This chain connects TRBV20-1 to TRBJ1-1; no definite D call. The ends were cut back, 2 bases at V and 1 base at J, with 5 bases in the middle. The CDR3 has 12 residues. Germline assignment: CDR1 DFQATT and CDR2 SNEGSKA (reference sequence). This CDR3 is CSARPPNTEAFF. Written as DNA, the CDR3 is TGCAGTGCTAGACCCCCGAACACTGAAGCTTTCTTT.

This clonotype was recorded a few times. This chain joins TRBV4-1 and TRBJ1-6; weak D call: TRBD1 (5 bases). V was clipped by 0 bases and J by 7 bases, with 10 bases between them. CDR3 size: 15 residues. Per germline, CDR1 MGHRA and CDR2 YSYEKL. CDR3 in amino acids: CASSQEGAQNSPLHF. The CDR3 DNA reads as TGCGCCAGCAGCCAAGAAGGGGCTCAGAATTCACCCCTCCACTTT.

This clonotype was counted at least ten times. This sequence joins TRBV4-2 and TRBJ2-5, with 10 positions matching TRBD1. V dropped 1 base and J dropped 5; count of bases not matched to a gene: 10. The CDR3 spans 17 residues. CDR1 and CDR2 from the germline V gene are LGHNA and YNFKEQ. Written as DNA, the CDR3 is TGTGCCAGCAGCCAAGTTTCGGGGACAGGGGATGGGGAGACCCAGTACTTC. It translates to CASSQVSGTGDGETQYF.

V and J are TRBV18 and TRBJ2-1; 9 nucleotides line up with TRBD2. CDR1 is KGHSH and CDR2 is LQKENI in the germline V gene. CDR3 length: 15 residues. V lost 1 base, J lost 3 bases, and 1 base stayed unmatched. The CDR3 DNA sequence: TGTGCCAGCTCACCACAAGCGGGAGGCTACAATGAGCAGTTCTTC. It encodes CASSPQAGGYNEQFF.